Listed here is a single T cell receptor beta chain. As yet, its antigen is unknown. Though probably carrying unrecorded immune exposures, donors were nominally healthy at sampling. The sample originates from a study of cytomegalovirus exposure and HLA in healthy donors. The study, taken as a whole, reports: Analysis performed later showed TCR beta chains linked to HLA being more clonally expanded than equally common others. Sequencing probably produced one cluster of sequence variants that were highly shared.

V trimming: 6 bases; J trimming: 0 bases; junction bases outside the gene matches: 5. The CDR3 sequence is 15 residues long. CDR1 and CDR2 (germline): MNHEY, SVGAGI. With 60 Vbeta and 13 Jbeta primers, the PCR was carried out. The repertoire was sequenced with immunoSEQ multiplex PCR; TCRdb's copy has only in-frame clones and lacks some. The sample comprises fewer than 150,000 clones, 73% of which are singletons, and 13% to 15% rests with the top ten. The source is a human donor in good health. The V gene is TRBV6-5, the J gene TRBJ2-1; 7 bases match TRBD1. Source material: PBMCs. The CDR3 is CASSLTGSSYNEQFF. The DNA of the CDR3 is TGTGCCAGCAGCCTGACAGGGAGCTCCTACAATGAGCAGTTCTTC.